This TCR beta chain was observed in a study of cytotoxic CD8 clonotypes in ibrutinib-treated CLL. Background on the study: Following treatment for a median roughly 12 months, range 6 to 36, response samples were then taken. Sample averages reached 260,000 or so productive templates and 80,000 to 100,000 productive rearrangements.

The CDR3 consists of 12 residues. Germline CDR1 reads MRHNA; CDR2 reads SNTAGT. The V gene lost 6 bases and the J gene lost 8 bases, with 13 bases spanning the gap. Generated by immunoSEQ multiplex PCR, the TCRdb table keeps only in-frame clones and is missing some. The sample shows around 150,000 clones, around 84% of them seen only once. The chain combines TRBV6-4 with TRBJ1-2; possibly TRBD1 for D (6 bases). The receptor comes from a human donor with chronic lymphocytic leukemia. This material consisted of PBMCs, taken after 36 months of ibrutinib treatment. The chain's CDR3 is CASRVQGGGYTF. DNA for the CDR3: TGTGCCAGCAGGGTCCAAGGGGGAGGCTACACCTTC.